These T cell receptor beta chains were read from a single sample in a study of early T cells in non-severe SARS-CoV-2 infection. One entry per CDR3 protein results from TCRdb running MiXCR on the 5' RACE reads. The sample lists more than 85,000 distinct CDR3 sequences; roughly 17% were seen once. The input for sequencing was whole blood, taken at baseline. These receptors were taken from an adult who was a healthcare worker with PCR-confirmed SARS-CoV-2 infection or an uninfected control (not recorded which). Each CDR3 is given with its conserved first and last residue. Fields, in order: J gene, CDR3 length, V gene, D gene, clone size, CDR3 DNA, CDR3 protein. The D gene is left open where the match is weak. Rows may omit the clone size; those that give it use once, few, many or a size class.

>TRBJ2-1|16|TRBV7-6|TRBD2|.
TGTGCCAGCAGCGAACAGACTAGCGGGATCTACAATGAGCAGTTCTTC
CASSEQTSGIYNEQFF
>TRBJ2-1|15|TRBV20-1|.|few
TGCAGTGCCCCCAACCCGGGGAGATCCTACAATGAGCAGTTCTTC
CSAPNPGRSYNEQFF
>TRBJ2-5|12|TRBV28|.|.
TGTGCCAGCAGGACAGTAAAAGAGACCCAGTACTTC
CASRTVKETQYF
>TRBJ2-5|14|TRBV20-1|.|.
TGCAGTGCTGCAGGGGCGGAGGGTACGGGGGCCCAGTACTTC
CSAAGAEGTGAQYF
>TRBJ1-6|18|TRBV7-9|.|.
TGTGCCAGCAGCTTAGGATCGCGAGGTACCGCTTATAATTCACCCCTCCACTTT
CASSLGSRGTAYNSPLHF
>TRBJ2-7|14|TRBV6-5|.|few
TGTGCCAGCAGCCGAACAGGGTATGGTGACGAGCAGTACTTC
CASSRTGYGDEQYF
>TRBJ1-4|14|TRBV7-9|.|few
TGTGCCAGCAGCGACGAGCTTACTAATGAAAAACTGTTTTTT
CASSDELTNEKLFF
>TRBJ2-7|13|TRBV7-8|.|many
TGTGCCAGCAGCTTAGGCGGAAGGTACGAGCAGTACTTC
CASSLGGRYEQYF
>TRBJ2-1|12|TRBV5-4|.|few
TGTGCCAGCAGCTTGTCGTTGGATGAGCAGTTCTTC
CASSLSLDEQFF
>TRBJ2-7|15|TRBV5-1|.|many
TGCGCCAGCAGCTGGGGGGCTAGCGGTGCCTACGAGCAGTACTTC
CASSWGASGAYEQYF
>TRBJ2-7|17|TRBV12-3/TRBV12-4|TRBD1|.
TGTGCCAGCAGTTTGTTTTCGATCGGGACAGGGGGTTACGAGCAGTACTTC
CASSLFSIGTGGYEQYF
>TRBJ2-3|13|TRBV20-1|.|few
TGCAGTGCTAGAATCGGTTCCACAGATACGCAGTATTTT
CSARIGSTDTQYF
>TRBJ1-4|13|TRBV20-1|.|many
TGCAGTGCGGAGACACGGAATAATGAAAAACTGTTTTTT
CSAETRNNEKLFF
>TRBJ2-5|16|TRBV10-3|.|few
TGTGCCATCAGTGAGTCGAATCTTACGGCCCAAGAGACCCAGTACTTC
CAISESNLTAQETQYF